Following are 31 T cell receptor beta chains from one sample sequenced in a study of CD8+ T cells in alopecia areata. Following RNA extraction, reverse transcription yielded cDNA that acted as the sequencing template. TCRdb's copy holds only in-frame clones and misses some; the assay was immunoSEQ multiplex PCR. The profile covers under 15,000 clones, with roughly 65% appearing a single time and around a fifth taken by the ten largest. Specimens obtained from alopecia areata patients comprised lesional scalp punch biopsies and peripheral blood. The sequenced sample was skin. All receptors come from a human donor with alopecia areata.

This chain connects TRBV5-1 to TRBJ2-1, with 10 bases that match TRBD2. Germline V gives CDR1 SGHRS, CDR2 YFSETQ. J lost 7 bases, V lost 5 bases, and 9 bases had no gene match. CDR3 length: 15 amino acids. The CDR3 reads CASSERLAGVNEQFF. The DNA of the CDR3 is TGCGCCAGCAGTGAAAGGCTAGCGGGAGTGAATGAGCAGTTCTTC.

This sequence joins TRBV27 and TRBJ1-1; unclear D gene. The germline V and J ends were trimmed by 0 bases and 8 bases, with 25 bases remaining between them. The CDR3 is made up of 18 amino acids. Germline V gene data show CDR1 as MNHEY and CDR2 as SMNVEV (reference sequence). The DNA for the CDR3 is TGTGCCAGCAGTTTATCGTACCTCTTAGGCCCAGCAGCAGGAGAAGCTTTCTTT. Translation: CASSLSYLLGPAAGEAFF.

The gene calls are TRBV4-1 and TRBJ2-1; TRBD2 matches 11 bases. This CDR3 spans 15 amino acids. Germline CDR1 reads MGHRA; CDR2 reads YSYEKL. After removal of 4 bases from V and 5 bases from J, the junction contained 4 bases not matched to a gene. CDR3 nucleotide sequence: TGCGCCAGCAGCCCTTTGGGACTAGCGGACAATGAGCAGTTCTTC. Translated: CASSPLGLADNEQFF.

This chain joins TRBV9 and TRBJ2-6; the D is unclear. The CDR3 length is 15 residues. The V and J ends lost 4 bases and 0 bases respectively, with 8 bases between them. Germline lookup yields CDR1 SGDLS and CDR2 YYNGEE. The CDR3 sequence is CASSFQGSGANVLTF. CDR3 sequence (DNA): TGTGCCAGCAGCTTTCAAGGCTCTGGGGCCAACGTCCTGACTTTC.

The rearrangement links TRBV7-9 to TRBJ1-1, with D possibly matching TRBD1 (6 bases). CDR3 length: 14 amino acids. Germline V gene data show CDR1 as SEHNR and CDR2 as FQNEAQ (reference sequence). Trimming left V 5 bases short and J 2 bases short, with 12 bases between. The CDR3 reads CASSEQGLNTEAFF. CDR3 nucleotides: TGTGCCAGCAGCGAGCAGGGGCTAAACACTGAAGCTTTCTTT.

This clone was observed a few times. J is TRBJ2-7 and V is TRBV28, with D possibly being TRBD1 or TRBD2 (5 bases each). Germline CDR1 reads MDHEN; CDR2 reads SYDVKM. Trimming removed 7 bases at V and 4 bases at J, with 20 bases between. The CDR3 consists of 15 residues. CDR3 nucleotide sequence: TGTGCCAGCACAGGGACGGGCAGGGTTTTTTACGAGCAGTACTTC. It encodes CASTGTGRVFYEQYF.

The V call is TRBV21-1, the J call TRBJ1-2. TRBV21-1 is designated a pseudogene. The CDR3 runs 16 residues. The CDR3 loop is CASSVYIAQKDYGYTF. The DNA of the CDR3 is TGTGCCAGCAGCGTTTATATAGCTCAGAAAGACTATGGCTACACCTTC.

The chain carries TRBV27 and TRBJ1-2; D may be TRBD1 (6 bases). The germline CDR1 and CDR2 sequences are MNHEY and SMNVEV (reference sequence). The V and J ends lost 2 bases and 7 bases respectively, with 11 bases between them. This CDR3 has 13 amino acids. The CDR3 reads CASSLRGAPGYTF. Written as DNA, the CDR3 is TGTGCCAGCAGTTTACGGGGGGCGCCTGGCTACACCTTC.

The CDR3 nucleotides are TGTGCCACCAGGACGGGACTAGCGGGCCAAGAGACCCAGTACTTC. It codes for CATRTGLAGQETQYF. This chain uses TRBV15 with TRBJ2-5, with TRBD2 matching over 12 bases. This CDR3 region has 15 residues. V trimming: 6 bases; J trimming: 1 base; junction bases outside the gene matches: 3. Germline lookup yields CDR1 LNHNV and CDR2 YYDKDF (reference sequence).

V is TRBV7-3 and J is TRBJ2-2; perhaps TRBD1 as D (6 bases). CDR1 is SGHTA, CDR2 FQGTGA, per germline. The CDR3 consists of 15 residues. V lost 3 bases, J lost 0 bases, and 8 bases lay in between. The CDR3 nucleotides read TGTGCCAGCAGCTTCGGGACACCGAACACCGGGGAGCTGTTTTTT. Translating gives CASSFGTPNTGELFF. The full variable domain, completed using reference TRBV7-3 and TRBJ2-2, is GAGVSQTPSNKVTEKGKYVELRCDPISGHTALYWYRQSLGQGPEFLIYFQGTGAADDSGLPNDRFFAVRPEGSVSTLKIQRTERGDSAVYLCASSFGTPNTGELFFGEGSRLTVL.

CDR3 protein: CASRTEQGTETQYF. As DNA, the CDR3 is TGTGCCAGTAGGACCGAACAGGGCACAGAGACCCAGTACTTC. The chain is built from TRBV19 and TRBJ2-5; D perhaps matches TRBD1 (6 bases). V was cut by 6 bases and J by 4 bases, with 15 bases left in between. The germline gives CDR1 LNHDA, CDR2 SQIVND (reference sequence). The CDR3 covers 14 residues.

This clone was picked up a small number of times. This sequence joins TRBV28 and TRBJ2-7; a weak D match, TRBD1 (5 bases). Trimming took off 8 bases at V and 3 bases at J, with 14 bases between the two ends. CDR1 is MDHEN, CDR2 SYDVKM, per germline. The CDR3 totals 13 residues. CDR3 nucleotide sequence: TGTGCCAGCCTTCCCCCCACAGGCTACGAGCAGTACTTC. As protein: CASLPPTGYEQYF.

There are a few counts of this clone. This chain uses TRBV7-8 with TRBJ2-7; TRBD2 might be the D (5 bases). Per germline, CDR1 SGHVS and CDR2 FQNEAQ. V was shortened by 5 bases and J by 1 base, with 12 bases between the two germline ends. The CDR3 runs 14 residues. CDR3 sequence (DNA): TGTGCCAGCAGCCCCCTGCGGGTTTCCTACGAGCAGTACTTC. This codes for CASSPLRVSYEQYF.

DNA for the CDR3: TGTGCCAGTAGTATAGGTGGGACAGCAACTCTTTACGAGCAGTACTTC. Its translation is CASSIGGTATLYEQYF. V gene TRBV19 combines with J gene TRBJ2-7; 7 nucleotides line up with TRBD1. CDR1 and CDR2 from the germline V gene are LNHDA and SQIVND (reference sequence). The trim removed 1 base at V and 4 bases at J, leaving 10 bases unmatched. The CDR3 has 16 amino acids. Variable domain in full (rest from reference TRBV19 and TRBJ2-7): DGGITQSPKYLFRKEGQNVTLSCEQNLNHDAMYWYRQDPGQGLRLIYYSQIVNDFQKGDIAEGYSVSREKKESFPLTVTSAQKNPTAFYLCASSIGGTATLYEQYFGPGTRLTVT.

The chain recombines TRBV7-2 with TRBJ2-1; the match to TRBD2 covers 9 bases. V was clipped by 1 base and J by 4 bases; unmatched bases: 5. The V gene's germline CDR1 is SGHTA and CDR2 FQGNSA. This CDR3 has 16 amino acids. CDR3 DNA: TGTGCCAGCAGCTTAGTTAGACTAGCGGTATACAATGAGCAGTTCTTC. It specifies CASSLVRLAVYNEQFF.

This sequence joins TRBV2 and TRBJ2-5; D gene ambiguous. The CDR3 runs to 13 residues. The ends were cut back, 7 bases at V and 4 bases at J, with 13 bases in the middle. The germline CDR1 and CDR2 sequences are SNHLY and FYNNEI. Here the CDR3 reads CASNLSELETQYF. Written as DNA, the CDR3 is TGTGCCAGCAACCTTTCGGAGCTAGAGACCCAGTACTTC.

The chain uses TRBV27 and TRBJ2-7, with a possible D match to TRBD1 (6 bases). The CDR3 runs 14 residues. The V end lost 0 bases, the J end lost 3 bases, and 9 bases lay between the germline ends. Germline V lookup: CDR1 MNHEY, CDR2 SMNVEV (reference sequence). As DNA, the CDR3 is TGTGCCAGCAGTTTATCTACAGGGTACTACGAGCAGTACTTC. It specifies CASSLSTGYYEQYF.

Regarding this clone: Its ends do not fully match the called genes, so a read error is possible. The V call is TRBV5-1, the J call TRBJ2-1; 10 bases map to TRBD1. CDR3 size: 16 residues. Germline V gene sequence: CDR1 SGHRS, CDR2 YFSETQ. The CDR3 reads CASSLTGTGVDKEQFF. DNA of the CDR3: TGCGCCAGCAGCTTAACCGGGACAGGGGTGGACAAAGAGCAGTTCTTC.

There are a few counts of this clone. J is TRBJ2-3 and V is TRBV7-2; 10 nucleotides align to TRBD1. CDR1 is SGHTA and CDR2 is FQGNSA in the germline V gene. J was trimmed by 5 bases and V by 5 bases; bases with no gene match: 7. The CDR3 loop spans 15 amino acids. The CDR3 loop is CASSPWTGGRDTQYF. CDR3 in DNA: TGTGCCAGCAGCCCCTGGACAGGGGGAAGAGATACGCAGTATTTT.

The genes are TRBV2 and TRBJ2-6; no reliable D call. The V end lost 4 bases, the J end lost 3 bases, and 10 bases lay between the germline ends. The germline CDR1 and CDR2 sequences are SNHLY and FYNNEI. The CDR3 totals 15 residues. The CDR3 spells CASSGTVVGANVLTF. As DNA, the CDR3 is TGTGCCAGCAGTGGGACCGTCGTTGGGGCCAACGTCCTGACTTTC. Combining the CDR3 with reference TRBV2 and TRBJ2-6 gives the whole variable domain EPEVTQTPSHQVTQMGQEVILRCVPISNHLYFYWYRQILGQKVEFLVSFYNNEISEKSEIFDDQFSVERPDGSNFTLKIRSTKLEDSAMYFCASSGTVVGANVLTFGAGSRLTVL.

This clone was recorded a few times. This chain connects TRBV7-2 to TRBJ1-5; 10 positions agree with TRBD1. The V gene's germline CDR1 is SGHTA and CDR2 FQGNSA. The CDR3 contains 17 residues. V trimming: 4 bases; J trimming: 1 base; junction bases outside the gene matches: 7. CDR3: CASSSTGGMTSNQPQHF. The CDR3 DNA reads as TGTGCCAGCAGCTCGACAGGGGGCATGACGAGCAATCAGCCCCAGCATTTT.

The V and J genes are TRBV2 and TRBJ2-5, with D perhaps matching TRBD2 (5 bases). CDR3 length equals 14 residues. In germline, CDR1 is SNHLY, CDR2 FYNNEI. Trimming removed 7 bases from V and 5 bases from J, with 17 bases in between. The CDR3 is CASIGLRKSETQYF. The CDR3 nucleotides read TGTGCCAGCATAGGACTCAGGAAAAGTGAGACCCAGTACTTC.

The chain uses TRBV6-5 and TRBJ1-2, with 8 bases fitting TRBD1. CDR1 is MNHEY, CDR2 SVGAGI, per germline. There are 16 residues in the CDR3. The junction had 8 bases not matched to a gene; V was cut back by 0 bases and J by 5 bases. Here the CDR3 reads CASSYSRGGTGYGYTF. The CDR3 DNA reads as TGTGCCAGCAGTTACTCCCGAGGGGGGACAGGATATGGCTACACCTTC.

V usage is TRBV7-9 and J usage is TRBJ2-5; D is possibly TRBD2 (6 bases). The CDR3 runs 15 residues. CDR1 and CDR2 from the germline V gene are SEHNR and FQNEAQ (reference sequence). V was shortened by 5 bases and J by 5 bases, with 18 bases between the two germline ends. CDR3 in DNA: TGTGCCAGCAGCCGACTGTCACGGGGGTCGGAGACCCAGTACTTC. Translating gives CASSRLSRGSETQYF.

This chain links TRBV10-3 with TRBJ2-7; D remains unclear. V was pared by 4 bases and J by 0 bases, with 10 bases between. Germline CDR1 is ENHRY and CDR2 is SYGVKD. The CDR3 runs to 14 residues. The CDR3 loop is CAISVDTFSYEQYF. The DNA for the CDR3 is TGTGCCATCAGTGTCGACACCTTCTCCTACGAGCAGTACTTC.

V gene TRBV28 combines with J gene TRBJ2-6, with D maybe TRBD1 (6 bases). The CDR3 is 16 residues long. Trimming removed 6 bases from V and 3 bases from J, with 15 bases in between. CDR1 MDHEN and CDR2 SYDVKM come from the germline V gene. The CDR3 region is CASRFMGAGGANVLTF. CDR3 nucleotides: TGTGCCAGCAGATTTATGGGGGCAGGTGGGGCCAACGTCCTGACTTTC.

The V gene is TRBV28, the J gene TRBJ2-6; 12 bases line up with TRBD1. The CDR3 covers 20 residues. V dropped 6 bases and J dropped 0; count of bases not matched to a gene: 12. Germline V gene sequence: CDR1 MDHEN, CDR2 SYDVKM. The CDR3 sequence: CASRYRPGQGAPSGANVLTF. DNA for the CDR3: TGTGCCAGCAGATATCGGCCGGGACAGGGGGCTCCCTCTGGGGCCAACGTCCTGACTTTC.

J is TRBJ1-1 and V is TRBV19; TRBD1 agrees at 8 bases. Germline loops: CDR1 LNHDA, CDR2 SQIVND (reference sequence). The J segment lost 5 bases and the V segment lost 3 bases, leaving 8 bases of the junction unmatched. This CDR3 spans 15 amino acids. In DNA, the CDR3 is TGTGCCAGTAGTATCGGACAGGGCATACAGACTGAAGCTTTCTTT. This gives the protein CASSIGQGIQTEAFF.

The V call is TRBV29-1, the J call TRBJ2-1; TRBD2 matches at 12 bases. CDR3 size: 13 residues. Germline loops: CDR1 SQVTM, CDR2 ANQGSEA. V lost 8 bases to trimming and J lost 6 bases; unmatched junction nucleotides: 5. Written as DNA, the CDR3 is TGCAGCATGGGACTAGCGGGCCCCAATGAGCAGTTCTTC. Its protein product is CSMGLAGPNEQFF.

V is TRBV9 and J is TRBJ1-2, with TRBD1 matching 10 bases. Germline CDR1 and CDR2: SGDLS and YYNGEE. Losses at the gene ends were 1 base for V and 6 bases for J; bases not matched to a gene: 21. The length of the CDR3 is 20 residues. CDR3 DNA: TGTGCCAGCAGCGTATTCGGGTTTGGAGACAGGGGGCCAGTACGGCATGGCTACACCTTC. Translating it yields CASSVFGFGDRGPVRHGYTF.

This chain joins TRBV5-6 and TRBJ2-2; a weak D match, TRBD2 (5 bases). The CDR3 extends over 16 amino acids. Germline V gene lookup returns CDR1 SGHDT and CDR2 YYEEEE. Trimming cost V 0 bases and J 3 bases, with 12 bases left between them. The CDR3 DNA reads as TGTGCCAGCAGCTTGGCGGGGAACTTGGACACCGGGGAGCTGTTTTTT. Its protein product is CASSLAGNLDTGELFF.